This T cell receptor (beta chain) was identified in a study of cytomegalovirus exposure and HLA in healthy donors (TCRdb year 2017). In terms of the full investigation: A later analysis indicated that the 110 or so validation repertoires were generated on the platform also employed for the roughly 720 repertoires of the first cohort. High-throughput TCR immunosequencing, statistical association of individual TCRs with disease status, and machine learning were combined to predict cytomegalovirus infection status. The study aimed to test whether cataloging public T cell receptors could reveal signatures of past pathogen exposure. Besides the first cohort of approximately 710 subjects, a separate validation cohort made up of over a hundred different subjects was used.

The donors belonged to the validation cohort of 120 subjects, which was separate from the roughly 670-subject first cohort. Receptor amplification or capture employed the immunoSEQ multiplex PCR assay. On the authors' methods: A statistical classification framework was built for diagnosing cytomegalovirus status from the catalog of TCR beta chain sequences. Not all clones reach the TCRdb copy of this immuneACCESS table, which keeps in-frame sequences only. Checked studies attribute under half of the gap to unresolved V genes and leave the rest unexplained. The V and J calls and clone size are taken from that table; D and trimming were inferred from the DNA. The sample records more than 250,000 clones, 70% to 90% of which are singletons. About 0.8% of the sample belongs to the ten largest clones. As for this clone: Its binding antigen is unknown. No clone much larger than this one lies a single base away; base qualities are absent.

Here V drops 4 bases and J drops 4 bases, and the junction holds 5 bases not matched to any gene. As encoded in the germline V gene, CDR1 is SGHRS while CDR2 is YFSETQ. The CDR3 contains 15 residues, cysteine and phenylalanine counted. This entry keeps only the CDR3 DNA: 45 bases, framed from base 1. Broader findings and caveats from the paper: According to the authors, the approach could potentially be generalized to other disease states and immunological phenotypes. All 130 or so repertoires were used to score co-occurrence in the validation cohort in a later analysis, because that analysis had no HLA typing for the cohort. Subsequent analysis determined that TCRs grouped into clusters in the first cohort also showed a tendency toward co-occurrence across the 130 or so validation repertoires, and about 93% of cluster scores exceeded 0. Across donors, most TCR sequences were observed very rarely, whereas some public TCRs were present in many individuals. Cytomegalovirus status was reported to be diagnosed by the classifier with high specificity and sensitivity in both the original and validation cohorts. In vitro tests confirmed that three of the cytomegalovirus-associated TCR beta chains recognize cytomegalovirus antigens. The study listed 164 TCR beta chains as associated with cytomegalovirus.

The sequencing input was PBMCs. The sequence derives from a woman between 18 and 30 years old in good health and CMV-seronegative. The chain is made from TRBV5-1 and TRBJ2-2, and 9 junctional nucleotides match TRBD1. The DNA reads TGCGCCAGCAGCCAAGGGACAGGGCCCACCGGGGAGCTGTTTTTT. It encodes CASSQGTGPTGELFF. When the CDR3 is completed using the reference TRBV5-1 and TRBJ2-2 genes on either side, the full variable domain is KAGVTQTPRYLIKTRGQQVTLSCSPISGHRSVSWYQQTPGQGLQFLFEYFSETQRNKGNFPGRFSGRQFSNSRSEMNVSTLELGDSALYLCASSQGTGPTGELFFGEGSRLTVL.